This T cell receptor (beta chain) is from a study of T cells in Graves' hyperthyroidism and ophthalmopathy. Study as a whole: Blood was drawn when the patient was first diagnosed and still untreated.

Study-level points and caveats: Clonotypes that were expanded in thyroid above 0.001 mostly appeared in blood too.

With respect to this clonotype: What it binds is unknown.

The CDR3 is 16 residues long. CDR1 and CDR2 (germline): MNHEY, SVGEGT. The ends lost 8 bases at V and 2 bases at J; junction bases unmatched: 10. TCR beta CDR3 region amplification was performed from RNA transcripts. A first-round RT-PCR of the TCR CDR3 used the HTBI primer set. TCRdb ran MiXCR on the multiplex PCR reads and lists one entry per CDR3 protein. The table shows some 740,000 distinct CDR3 sequences, with about 14% occurring only once. V and J are TRBV6-2 or TRBV6-3 and TRBJ2-1, with 9 bases matching TRBD2. Sequenced sample: blood. The clonotype was recovered from a woman younger than 35 with Graves' hyperthyroidism. The CDR3 DNA follows: TGTGCCAGCTTCCATCACAAGCGGGGGGCCTACAATGAGCAGTTCTTC. Protein product: CASFHHKRGAYNEQFF.